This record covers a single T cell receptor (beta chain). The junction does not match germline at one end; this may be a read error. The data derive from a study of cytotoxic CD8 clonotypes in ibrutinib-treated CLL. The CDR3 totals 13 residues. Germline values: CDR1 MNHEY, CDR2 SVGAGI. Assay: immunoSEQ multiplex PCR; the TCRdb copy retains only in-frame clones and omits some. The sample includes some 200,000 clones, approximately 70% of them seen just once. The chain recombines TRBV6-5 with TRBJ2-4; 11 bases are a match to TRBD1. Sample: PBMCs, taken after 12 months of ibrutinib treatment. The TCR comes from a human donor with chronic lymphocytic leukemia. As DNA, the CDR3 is TGTGCCAGCAGTCTACAAGGACAGGGGGCGGAAAGTTTC. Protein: CASSLQGQGAESF.